The 16 T cell receptor beta chains given below trace back to one sample, sequenced in a study of blood T cell repertoires in COVID-19. Using immunoSEQ multiplex PCR, the repertoire was profiled, and TCRdb retains in-frame clones only, with some absent. Here the sample spans 250,000 or so clones, roughly 86% being singletons. Sequenced material: PBMCs or T cells enriched from blood (not recorded which). These receptors all stem from a woman aged 50 to 65 who had recovered from COVID-19.

The chain recombines TRBV5-4 with TRBJ2-5; tentative D call: TRBD2 (5 bases). V lost 3 bases, J lost 4 bases, and 13 bases lay in between. The germline gives CDR1 SGHNT, CDR2 YYREEE (reference sequence). The CDR3 has 14 amino acids. CDR3 coding DNA: TGTGCCAGCAGCTCCACCCTTAGCGTAGAGACCCAGTACTTC. Its protein is CASSSTLSVETQYF.

This clone was seen only a few times. This rearrangement joins TRBV12-5 to TRBJ2-1; 8 nucleotides match TRBD2. Trimming removed 5 bases from V and 6 bases from J; junction bases left unmatched: 6. The CDR3 covers 14 residues. Looked up from germline, CDR1 is LGHNT and CDR2 is FRNRAP. In DNA form, the CDR3 reads TGTGCTAGTGGTGAGACTAGCGTCGGCAATGAGCAGTTCTTC. Protein sequence: CASGETSVGNEQFF.

The rearrangement links TRBV5-4 to TRBJ2-1, with D maybe TRBD2 (6 bases). The germline CDR1 and CDR2 sequences are SGHNT and YYREEE (reference sequence). The CDR3 is 15 amino acids. Trimming removed 4 bases from V and 0 bases from J, with 11 bases in between. CDR3 region: CASSRRDFSYNEQFF. DNA of the CDR3: TGTGCCAGCAGCCGCCGGGACTTCTCCTACAATGAGCAGTTCTTC. The full variable domain, its missing parts supplied by reference TRBV5-4 and TRBJ2-1, is ETGVTQSPTHLIKTRGQQVTLRCSSQSGHNTVSWYQQALGQGPQFIFQYYREEENGRGNFPPRFSGLQFPNYSSELNVNALELDDSALYLCASSRRDFSYNEQFFGPGTRLTVL.

This chain joins TRBV5-1 and TRBJ2-2, with a weak D call TRBD1 (5 bases). The V gene lost 5 bases and the J gene lost 8 bases, with 19 bases spanning the gap. The germline gives CDR1 SGHRS, CDR2 YFSETQ. CDR3 length equals 15 residues. The CDR3 DNA reads as TGCGCCAGCAGGGCAGGGTTCGATTCGTGGGGGGAGCTGTTTTTT. It encodes CASRAGFDSWGELFF.

This clone was detected only once. The rearrangement joins TRBV28 to TRBJ2-1; 10 bases map to TRBD2. Per germline, CDR1 MDHEN and CDR2 SYDVKM. V was pared by 7 bases and J by 4 bases, with 10 bases of the junction left unmatched. This CDR3 contains 16 residues. CDR3 loop: CASMVTSGNWYNEQFF. For the CDR3, the DNA is TGTGCCAGCATGGTAACTAGCGGGAATTGGTACAATGAGCAGTTCTTC.

This chain links TRBV7-3 with TRBJ1-4; TRBD1 matches 8 bases. Unmatched junction bases numbered 13, after V lost 6 bases and J lost 7 bases. CDR3 length equals 16 residues. The germline CDR1 and CDR2 sequences are SGHTA and FQGTGA. The chain's CDR3 is CASRPLKRTGGEKLFF. Here the CDR3 DNA reads TGTGCCAGCAGGCCTTTGAAGCGAACAGGGGGTGAAAAACTGTTTTTT.

The V gene is TRBV24-1, the J gene TRBJ2-2; possibly TRBD1 for D (5 bases). V gave up 7 bases and J gave up 5 bases, with 16 bases separating them. CDR3 size: 15 residues. The germline V gene encodes CDR1 KGHDR and CDR2 SFDVKD. This chain's CDR3 is CATSPRLKGTGELFF. The CDR3 DNA is TGTGCCACCAGCCCAAGATTGAAGGGGACCGGGGAGCTGTTTTTT.

CDR3 sequence reads: CASRKDRAGNTIYF. CDR3 nucleotide sequence: TGTGCCAGCAGAAAGGACAGGGCTGGAAACACCATATATTTT. The chain carries TRBV27 and TRBJ1-3; 8 nucleotides align to TRBD1. Germline V CDR1 and CDR2: MNHEY, SMNVEV (reference sequence). The V segment lost 6 bases and the J segment 2 bases; nucleotides outside the gene matches: 3. The length of the CDR3 is 14 residues.

This chain connects TRBV3-1 (or the pseudogene TRBV3-2) to TRBJ2-3, with D perhaps matching TRBD2 (6 bases). V was pared by 1 base and J by 1 base, with 15 bases between. The germline gives CDR1 LGHDT, CDR2 YNNKEL (reference sequence). This CDR3 spans 17 amino acids. As DNA, the CDR3 is TGTGCCAGCAGCCAAGGGAGCTCTAGCGCCCGCACAGATACGCAGTATTTT. Its protein product is CASSQGSSSARTDTQYF.

This clone occurred once. The chain links TRBV3-1 (or the pseudogene TRBV3-2) to TRBJ2-7, with D perhaps matching TRBD1 (6 bases). Trimming removed 4 bases from V and 1 base from J, with 11 bases in between. Germline loops: CDR1 LGHDT, CDR2 YNNKEL (reference sequence). CDR3 length: 14 residues. The chain's CDR3 is CASSPQTGSYEQYF. CDR3 DNA: TGTGCCAGCAGCCCTCAGACAGGATCCTACGAGCAGTACTTC.

This rearrangement joins TRBV7-2 to TRBJ1-5; TRBD1 matches at 8 bases. J gave up 3 bases and V 5 bases, and 6 bases lay outside the gene matches. The CDR3 is made up of 15 amino acids. CDR1 SGHTA and CDR2 FQGNSA come from the germline V gene. The CDR3 sequence is CASSDRTGYNQPQHF. The CDR3 DNA is TGTGCCAGCAGCGACCGGACAGGGTACAATCAGCCCCAGCATTTT.

This chain uses TRBV27 with TRBJ1-4; 7 bases align to TRBD1. CDR1 is MNHEY, CDR2 SMNVEV, per germline (reference sequence). The V and J ends lost 4 bases and 4 bases, in that order; junction bases with no gene match: 9. This CDR3 has 16 residues. The CDR3 is CASSSGPGQINEKLFF. As DNA, the CDR3 is TGTGCCAGCAGTTCCGGGCCGGGACAGATTAATGAAAAACTGTTTTTT.

This sequence joins TRBV28 and TRBJ2-7; 10 positions match TRBD2. This CDR3 is 18 amino acids long. Unmatched junction bases numbered 13, after V lost 3 bases and J lost 2 bases. Germline V gene lookup returns CDR1 MDHEN and CDR2 SYDVKM. As DNA, the CDR3 is TGTGCCAGCAGTTTTTATATTTCCCGGACTAGCGGAACCTACGAGCAGTACTTC. Translating it yields CASSFYISRTSGTYEQYF.

The V and J genes are TRBV2 and TRBJ2-2, with TRBD2 matching 12 bases. Trimming removed 6 bases from V and 5 bases from J; junction bases left unmatched: 4. Germline loops: CDR1 SNHLY, CDR2 FYNNEI. This CDR3 is built from 15 residues. In DNA form, the CDR3 reads TGTGCCAGCAGGACTAGCGGGAGCTTGACCGGGGAGCTGTTTTTT. Protein: CASRTSGSLTGELFF.

The chain recombines TRBV19 with TRBJ1-2; D not resolved. This CDR3 region has 13 residues. The germline CDR1 and CDR2 sequences are LNHDA and SQIVND (reference sequence). The ends were cut back, 5 bases at V and 8 bases at J, with 15 bases in the middle. The CDR3 spells CASSPGEGLGYTF. The CDR3 DNA follows: TGTGCCAGTAGTCCTGGAGAGGGATTGGGCTACACCTTC.

The chain recombines TRBV20-1 with TRBJ1-2; D uncertain. This CDR3 has 13 residues. The germline V gene encodes CDR1 DFQATT and CDR2 SNEGSKA (reference sequence). V lost 3 bases and J lost 2, with 10 bases in between. Here the CDR3 DNA reads TGCAGTGCTAGTTCCAAACAGAACTATGGCTACACCTTC. It codes for CSASSKQNYGYTF.